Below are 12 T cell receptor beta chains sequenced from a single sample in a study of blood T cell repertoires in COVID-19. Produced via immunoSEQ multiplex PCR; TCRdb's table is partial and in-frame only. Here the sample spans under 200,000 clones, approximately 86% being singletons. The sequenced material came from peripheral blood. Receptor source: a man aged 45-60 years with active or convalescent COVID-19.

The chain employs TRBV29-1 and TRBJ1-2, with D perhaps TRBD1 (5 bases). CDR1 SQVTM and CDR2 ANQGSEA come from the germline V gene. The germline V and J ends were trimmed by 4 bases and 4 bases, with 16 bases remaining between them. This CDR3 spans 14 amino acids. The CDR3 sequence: CSVGGDYKGYGYTF. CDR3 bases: TGCAGCGTTGGGGGGGACTACAAGGGCTATGGCTACACCTTC.

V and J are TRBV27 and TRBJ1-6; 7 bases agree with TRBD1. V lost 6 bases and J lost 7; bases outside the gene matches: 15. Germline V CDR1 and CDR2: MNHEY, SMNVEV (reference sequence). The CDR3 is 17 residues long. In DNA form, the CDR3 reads TGTGCCAGCAGACCTGGACAGGCCACCGCGATAAATTCACCCCTCCACTTT. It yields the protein CASRPGQATAINSPLHF.

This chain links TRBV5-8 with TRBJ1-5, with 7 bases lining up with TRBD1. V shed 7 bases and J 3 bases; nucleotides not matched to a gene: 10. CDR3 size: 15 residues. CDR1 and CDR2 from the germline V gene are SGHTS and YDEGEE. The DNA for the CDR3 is TGTGCCAGCTGTAGAACAGGGGCTCTCAATCAGCCCCAGCATTTT. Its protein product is CASCRTGALNQPQHF.

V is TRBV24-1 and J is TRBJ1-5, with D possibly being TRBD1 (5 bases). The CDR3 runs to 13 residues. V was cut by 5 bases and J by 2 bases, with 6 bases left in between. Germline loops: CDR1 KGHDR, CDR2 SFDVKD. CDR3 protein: CATSGGGNQPQHF. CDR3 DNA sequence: TGTGCCACCAGTGGGGGGGGCAATCAGCCCCAGCATTTT.

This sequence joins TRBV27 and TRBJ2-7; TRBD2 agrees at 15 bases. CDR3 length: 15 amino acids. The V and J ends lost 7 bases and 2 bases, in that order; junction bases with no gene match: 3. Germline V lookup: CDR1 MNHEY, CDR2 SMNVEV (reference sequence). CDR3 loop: CASTRTSGRAYEQYF. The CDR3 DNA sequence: TGTGCCAGCACCAGGACTAGCGGGAGGGCCTACGAGCAGTACTTC.

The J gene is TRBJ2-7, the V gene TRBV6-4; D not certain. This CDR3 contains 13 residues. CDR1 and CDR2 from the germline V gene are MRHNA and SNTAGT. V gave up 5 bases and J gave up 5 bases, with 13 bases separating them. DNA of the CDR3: TGTGCCAGCAGTTCCGCTAGAATCGACGAGCAGTACTTC. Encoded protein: CASSSARIDEQYF.

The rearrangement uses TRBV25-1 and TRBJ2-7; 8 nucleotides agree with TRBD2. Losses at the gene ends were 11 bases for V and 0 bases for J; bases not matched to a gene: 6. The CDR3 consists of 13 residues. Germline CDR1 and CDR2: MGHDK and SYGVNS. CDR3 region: CAVGRGGSYEQYF. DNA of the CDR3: TGTGCCGTCGGCCGGGGGGGCTCCTACGAGCAGTACTTC.

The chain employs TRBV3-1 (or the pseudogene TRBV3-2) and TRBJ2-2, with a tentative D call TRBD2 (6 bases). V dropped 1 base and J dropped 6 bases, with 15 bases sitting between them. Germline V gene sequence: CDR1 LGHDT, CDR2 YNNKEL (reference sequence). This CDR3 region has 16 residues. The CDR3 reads CASSQAAGAAPGELFF. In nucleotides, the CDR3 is TGTGCCAGCAGCCAAGCAGCGGGCGCTGCCCCCGGGGAGCTGTTTTTT.

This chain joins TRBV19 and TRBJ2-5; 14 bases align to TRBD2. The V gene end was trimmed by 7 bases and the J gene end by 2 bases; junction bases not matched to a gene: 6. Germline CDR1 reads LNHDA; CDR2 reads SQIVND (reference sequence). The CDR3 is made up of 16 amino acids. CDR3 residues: CASTQGLAGGQETQYF. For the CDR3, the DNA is TGTGCCAGTACCCAAGGACTAGCGGGGGGACAAGAGACCCAGTACTTC.

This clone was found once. CDR3 DNA sequence: TGTGCCAGCAGTCAGAGGACAGGGGCGAACACTGAAGCTTTCTTT. Translating it yields CASSQRTGANTEAFF. The rearrangement joins TRBV2 to TRBJ1-1; TRBD1 aligns across 9 bases. In germline, CDR1 is SNHLY, CDR2 FYNNEI. This CDR3 region has 15 residues. V lost 5 bases, J lost 1 base, and 5 bases stayed unmatched.

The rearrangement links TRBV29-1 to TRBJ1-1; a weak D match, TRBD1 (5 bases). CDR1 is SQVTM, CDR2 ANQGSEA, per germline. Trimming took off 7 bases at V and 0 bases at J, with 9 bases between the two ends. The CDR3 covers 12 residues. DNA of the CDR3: TGCAGCGGTACAGGCATGAACACTGAAGCTTTCTTT. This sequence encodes CSGTGMNTEAFF.

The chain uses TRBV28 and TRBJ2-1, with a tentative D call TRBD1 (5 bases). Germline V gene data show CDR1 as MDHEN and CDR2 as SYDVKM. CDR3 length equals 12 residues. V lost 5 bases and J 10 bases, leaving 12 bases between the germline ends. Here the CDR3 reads CASSPLRGEQFF. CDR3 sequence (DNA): TGTGCCAGCAGTCCTCTTAGGGGAGAGCAGTTCTTC.